Listed below are T cell receptor beta chains from one sample, sequenced in a study of OX40 agonist ivuxolimab in advanced cancers. Generated by immunoSEQ multiplex PCR, the TCRdb table keeps only in-frame clones and is missing some. Altogether 52,000 or so clones are present, around 85% being singletons, with the ten largest covering 2.8%. The sequencing used CD4+ or CD8+ T cells sorted from blood, collected in a trial of the OX40 agonist ivuxolimab. These receptor sequences come from an adult with an advanced solid tumor such as melanoma, head and neck, liver or kidney cancer. Both conserved end residues are part of each CDR3. A D gene is named only where the DNA matches it firmly. The size of a clone is reported for some rows only, either as once, few or many, or as a class for expanded clones.

abundance,d_gene,j_gene,v_gene,CDR3nt,CDR3aa
NA,NA,TRBJ1-2,TRBV6-1,TGTGCCAGCAGTCCACGGGGGGATGGCTACACCTTC,CASSPRGDGYTF
NA,NA,TRBJ1-6,TRBV7-3,TGTGCCAGCAGCCCCCGGGGGCGGGACTCACCCCTCCACTTT,CASSPRGRDSPLHF
few,TRBD1,TRBJ2-7,TRBV7-9,TGTGCCACGGAAACCGGGACAGGGTCCTACGAGCAGTACTTC,CATETGTGSYEQYF
NA,NA,TRBJ1-4,TRBV7-2,TGTGCCAGCAGCTTAGACGGGAGGGGGGAAAAACTGTTTTTT,CASSLDGRGEKLFF
few,NA,TRBJ1-6,TRBV19,TGTGCCAGTGAGACCTCCGGACGTTCACCCCTCCACTTT,CASETSGRSPLHF
few,NA,TRBJ1-4,TRBV9,TGTGCCAGCAGCCCGGGGCAGAGGGATGAAAAACTGTTTTTT,CASSPGQRDEKLFF
once,NA,TRBJ1-1,TRBV5-4,TGTGCCAGCAGCCGGGGGTGGAGCACTGAAGCTTTCTTT,CASSRGWSTEAFF
NA,NA,TRBJ1-2,TRBV7-9,TGTGCCAGCAGCCCAATCCAGGGGTATGGCTACACCTTC,CASSPIQGYGYTF
NA,NA,TRBJ1-5,TRBV30,TGTGCCTGGGCATCAGGTAACCGTTACAGCAATCAGCCCCAGCATTTT,CAWASGNRYSNQPQHF
NA,TRBD1,TRBJ2-5,TRBV10-3,TGTGCCATCAGTGGAAGTGCGGGACAGGGGCTCCAAGAGACCCAGTACTTC,CAISGSAGQGLQETQYF
NA,TRBD1,TRBJ2-5,TRBV6-1,TGTGCCAGCAGTGAATATAGACAGGGGGCCCGGGAGACCCAGTACTTC,CASSEYRQGARETQYF
NA,NA,TRBJ1-1,TRBV30,TGTGCCTGGAGTACAGGGAGAGGACCCCTAATGAACACTGAAGCTTTCTTT,CAWSTGRGPLMNTEAFF
few,NA,TRBJ2-7,TRBV30,TGTGCCTGCGGTGTCTACGAGCAGTACTTC,CACGVYEQYF
NA,TRBD1,TRBJ2-5,TRBV5-1,TGCGCCAGCAGCTTACAGGGGGTAGAGACCCAGTACTTC,CASSLQGVETQYF
NA,NA,TRBJ1-2,TRBV5-4,TGTGCCAGCAGCCTGGGCGGGGGTTTGGACTATGGCTACACCTTC,CASSLGGGLDYGYTF
NA,NA,TRBJ2-1,TRBV5-1,TGCGCCAGCAGCTTGTCACAGTTCAATGAGCAGTTCTTC,CASSLSQFNEQFF
NA,NA,TRBJ2-5,TRBV7-9,TGTGCCAGCAGCTTAGTGGAGGCGTTGGGGAACCAGTACTTC,CASSLVEALGNQYF
few,NA,TRBJ1-5,TRBV19,TGTGCCAGTACACAGGGCAATCAGCCCCAGCATTTT,CASTQGNQPQHF
NA,NA,TRBJ2-1,TRBV5-1,TGCGCCAGCAGCTCCAGGGCTACTAACTACAATGAGCAGTTCTTC,CASSSRATNYNEQFF
NA,NA,TRBJ1-2,TRBV2,TGTGCCAGCAGTGGGGACCGCTACTCGCAGGGCTACACCTTC,CASSGDRYSQGYTF
NA,NA,TRBJ2-5,TRBV5-6,TGTGCCAGCAGCTTGAACTGGGAAGAGACCCAGTACTTC,CASSLNWEETQYF
NA,NA,TRBJ1-1,TRBV5-4,TGTGCCAGCAGCTTGGGGCCGAACACTGAAGCTTTCTTT,CASSLGPNTEAFF
NA,NA,TRBJ2-7,TRBV7-9,TGTGCCAGCAGCTTAGTTGTGGGAAGGTCCTACGAGCAGTACTTC,CASSLVVGRSYEQYF
NA,TRBD1,TRBJ1-5,TRBV7-8,TGTGCCAGCAGCTTAGCCCGCCAGGGGGGCAATCAGCCCCAGCATTTT,CASSLARQGGNQPQHF
NA,NA,TRBJ2-1,TRBV18,TGTGCCAGCTCACCAGCGGGGGCCCCGGGCAATGAGCAGTTCTTC,CASSPAGAPGNEQFF
NA,NA,TRBJ2-5,TRBV5-4,TGTGCCAGCAGCCCGTGGGGTAGCGCGGAGACCCAGTACTTC,CASSPWGSAETQYF
NA,NA,TRBJ2-7,TRBV7-2,TGTGCCAGCAGCTTAGGGGGGTTCGGCTACGAGCAGTACTTC,CASSLGGFGYEQYF
NA,NA,TRBJ2-3,TRBV30,TGTGCCTGGAGCACAAGGGGGCTAGCGGGCCGTGTGTCGCAGTATTTT,CAWSTRGLAGRVSQYF
NA,TRBD1,TRBJ1-1,TRBV4-2,TGTGCCAGCAGCCCTTGGACAGGTGGGAACACTGAAGCTTTCTTT,CASSPWTGGNTEAFF
NA,NA,TRBJ2-7,TRBV5-1,TGCGCCAGCAACTTGGGAGTAAAGGTTCACGAGCAGTACTTC,CASNLGVKVHEQYF
NA,TRBD1,TRBJ1-2,TRBV6-4,TGTGCCAGCAGAGGACAGGGGGCGGGTGGCTACACCTTC,CASRGQGAGGYTF
NA,NA,TRBJ2-1,TRBV15,TGTGCCACCAGCAGAGAAGGAGGCAGGGTCTTCAATGAGCAGTTCTTC,CATSREGGRVFNEQFF
once,TRBD2,TRBJ2-7,TRBV19,TGTGCCAGTAGTATAGGTGGCGGGACTAGCGGGAGAGGGGCCTACGAGCAGTACTTC,CASSIGGGTSGRGAYEQYF
NA,TRBD1,TRBJ1-4,TRBV10-3,TGTGCCATCAGTGCTACCGGGACAGGGGTTGAAAAACTGTTTTTT,CAISATGTGVEKLFF
NA,NA,TRBJ2-7,TRBV2,TGTGCCAGCAGCACCCAGGGGTCCGCCCCCTACGAGCAGTACTTC,CASSTQGSAPYEQYF
NA,NA,TRBJ1-2,TRBV5-1,TGCGCCAGCAAAAGGGGAGTCTCTCTTTACTATGGCTACACCTTC,CASKRGVSLYYGYTF
NA,TRBD1,TRBJ1-5,TRBV5-1,TGCGCCAGCAGCTTGGAGACAGGGACTCAGCCCCAGCATTTT,CASSLETGTQPQHF
NA,TRBD2,TRBJ2-4,TRBV2,TGTGCCAGCAGTGAGTCTAGCGGGAGGTTAGCCAAAAACATTCAGTACTTC,CASSESSGRLAKNIQYF
NA,TRBD2,TRBJ2-5,TRBV14,TGTGCCAGCAGCCCGACTCTAGCGGGGCAAGAGACCCAGTACTTC,CASSPTLAGQETQYF
NA,NA,TRBJ2-7,TRBV6-6,TGTGCCAGCAGTTACTCCCGGCAGCCCGAGCAGTACTTC,CASSYSRQPEQYF
NA,NA,TRBJ1-3,TRBV27,TGTGCCAGCAGCTTAATTATTTCCCCCCCCTCCTCTGGAAACACCATATATTTT,CASSLIISPPSSGNTIYF
NA,NA,TRBJ2-5,TRBV25-1,TGTGCCAGCAGTCCACCCACGGGTCAGGGAGAGACCCAGTACTTC,CASSPPTGQGETQYF
NA,NA,TRBJ1-1,TRBV18,TGCGCCAGCTCACCCCTGGACGAAGACACTGAAGCTTTCTTT,CASSPLDEDTEAFF
NA,TRBD1,TRBJ2-7,TRBV5-4,TGTGCCAGCAGCGTACCGGGACAGGGGGCTTACGAGCAGTACTTC,CASSVPGQGAYEQYF
NA,NA,TRBJ2-5,TRBV5-5,TGTGCCAGCAGATCTCAGGGAGGAGAGACCCAGTACTTC,CASRSQGGETQYF
NA,NA,TRBJ2-1,TRBV4-3,TGCGCCAGCAGCCAAGAGGGCCCGCATGAGGAGCAGTTCTTC,CASSQEGPHEEQFF